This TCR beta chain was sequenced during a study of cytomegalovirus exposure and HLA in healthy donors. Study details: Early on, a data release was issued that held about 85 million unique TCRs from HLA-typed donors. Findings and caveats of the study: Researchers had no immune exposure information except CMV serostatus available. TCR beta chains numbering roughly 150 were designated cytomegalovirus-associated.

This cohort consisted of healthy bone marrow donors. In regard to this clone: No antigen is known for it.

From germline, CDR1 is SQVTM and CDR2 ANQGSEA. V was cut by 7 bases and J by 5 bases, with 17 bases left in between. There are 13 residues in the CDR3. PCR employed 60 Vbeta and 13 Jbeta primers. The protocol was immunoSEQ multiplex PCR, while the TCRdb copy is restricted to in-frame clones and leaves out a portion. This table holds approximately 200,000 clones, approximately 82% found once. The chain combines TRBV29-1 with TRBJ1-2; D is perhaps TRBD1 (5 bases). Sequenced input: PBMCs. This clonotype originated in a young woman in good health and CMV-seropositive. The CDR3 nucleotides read TGCAGCGGGGGGGGACTTTCGTCTTATGGCTACACCTTC. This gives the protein CSGGGLSSYGYTF.